This T cell receptor (beta chain) was observed in a study of technical replicates of blood from several donors. Germline V gene sequence: CDR1 MNHNY, CDR2 SVGAGI (reference sequence). CDR3 length: 14 amino acids. The V end lost 5 bases, the J end lost 0 bases, and 10 bases lay between the germline ends. Data came from immunoSEQ multiplex PCR; TCRdb stores just in-frame clones and leaves some out. This table holds about 56,000 clones, nearly 95% found once. V is TRBV6-6 and J is TRBJ1-1; D may be TRBD1 (5 bases). This receptor was obtained from a human donor in good health. Some clones in this sample may be carry-over from other donors' samples. Sequenced sample: PBMCs. The CDR3 DNA reads TGTGCCAGCAGTCTGGGGGGGTTGAACACTGAAGCTTTCTTT. Amino acids: CASSLGGLNTEAFF.